This paragraph covers one TCR beta chain sequence. The target antigen is unknown. The test was conducted at deep level. The method was immunoSEQ multiplex PCR; TCRdb's version includes in-frame clones alone and lacks a portion of them. The table lists about 2.2 million clones, around 93% of them singletons. The data originate from a study of shared clonotypes between healthy human individuals. Study outcomes and limitations: Only blood was sampled; tissue repertoires likely differ.

CDR1 and CDR2 (germline): MGHRA, YSYEKL. Trimming took 0 bases from V and 2 from J; bases not matched to a gene: 7. The CDR3 contains 17 residues. Terminally differentiated effector memory CD45RA+ cells were left out of the naive CD8 fraction, which was CD45RO-negative and positively selected for CCR7. Material for sequencing was naive CD8+ T cells from PBMCs. The receptor comes from a man between 18 and 29 years old in good health. Some clones in this sample may be carry-over from other donors' samples. The chain uses TRBV4-1 and TRBJ1-5; TRBD1 aligns across 7 bases. The CDR3 DNA reads as TGCGCCAGCAGCCAAGAACAGACAGGGTGGGGCAATCAGCCCCAGCATTTT. The encoded protein is CASSQEQTGWGNQPQHF.